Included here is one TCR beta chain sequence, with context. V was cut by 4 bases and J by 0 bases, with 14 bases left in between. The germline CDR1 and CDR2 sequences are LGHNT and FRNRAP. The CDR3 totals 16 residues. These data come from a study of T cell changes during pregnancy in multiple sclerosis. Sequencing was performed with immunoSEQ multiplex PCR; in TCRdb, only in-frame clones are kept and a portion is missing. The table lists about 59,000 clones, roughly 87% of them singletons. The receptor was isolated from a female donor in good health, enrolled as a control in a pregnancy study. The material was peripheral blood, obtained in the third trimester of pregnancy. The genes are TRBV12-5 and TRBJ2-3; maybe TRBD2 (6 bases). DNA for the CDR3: TGTGCTAGTGGTTCTGGGACTGGACCTAGCACAGATACGCAGTATTTT. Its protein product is CASGSGTGPSTDTQYF.